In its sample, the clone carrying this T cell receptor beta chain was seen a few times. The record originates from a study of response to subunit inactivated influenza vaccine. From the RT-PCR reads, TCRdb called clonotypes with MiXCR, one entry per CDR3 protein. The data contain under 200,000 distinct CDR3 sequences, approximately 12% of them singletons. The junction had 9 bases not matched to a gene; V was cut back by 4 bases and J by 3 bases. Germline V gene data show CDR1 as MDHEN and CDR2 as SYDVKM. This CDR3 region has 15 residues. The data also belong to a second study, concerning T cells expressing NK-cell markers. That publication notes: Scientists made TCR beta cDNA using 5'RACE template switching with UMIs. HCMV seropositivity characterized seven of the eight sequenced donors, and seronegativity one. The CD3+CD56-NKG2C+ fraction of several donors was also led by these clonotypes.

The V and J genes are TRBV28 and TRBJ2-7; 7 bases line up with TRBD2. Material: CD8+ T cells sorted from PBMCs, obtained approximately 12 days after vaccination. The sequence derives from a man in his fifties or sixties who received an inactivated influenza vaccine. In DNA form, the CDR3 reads TGTGCCAGCAGTTCGGGGGGTTGGCTTTACTACGAGCAGTACTTC. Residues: CASSSGGWLYYEQYF. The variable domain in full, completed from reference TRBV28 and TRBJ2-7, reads DVKVTQSSRYLVKRTGEKVFLECVQDMDHENMFWYRQDPGLGLRLIYFSYDVKMKEKGDIPEGYSVSREKKERFSLILESASTNQTSMYLCASSSGGWLYYEQYFGPGTRLTVT.